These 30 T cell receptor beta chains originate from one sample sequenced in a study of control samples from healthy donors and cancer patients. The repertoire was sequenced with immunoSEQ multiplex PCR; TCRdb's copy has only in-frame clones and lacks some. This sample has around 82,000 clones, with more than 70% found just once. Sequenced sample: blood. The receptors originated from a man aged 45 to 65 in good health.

The CDR3: CASSSSGRGYEQYF. For the CDR3, the DNA is TGTGCCAGCAGCTCCAGCGGGAGGGGCTACGAGCAGTACTTC. The chain couples TRBV7-6 to TRBJ2-7, with TRBD2 identical over 10 bases. The CDR3 runs to 14 residues. With 4 bases clipped from V and 3 bases from J, the junction kept 3 bases outside the gene matches. CDR1 is SGHVS, CDR2 FNYEAQ, per germline.

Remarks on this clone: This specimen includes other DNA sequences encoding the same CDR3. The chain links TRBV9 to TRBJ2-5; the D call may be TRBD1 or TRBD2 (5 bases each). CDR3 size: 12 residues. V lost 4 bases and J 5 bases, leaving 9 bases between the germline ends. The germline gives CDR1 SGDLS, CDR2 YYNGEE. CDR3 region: CASSSEGETQYF. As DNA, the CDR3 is TGTGCCAGCAGCTCAGAGGGGGAGACCCAGTACTTC.

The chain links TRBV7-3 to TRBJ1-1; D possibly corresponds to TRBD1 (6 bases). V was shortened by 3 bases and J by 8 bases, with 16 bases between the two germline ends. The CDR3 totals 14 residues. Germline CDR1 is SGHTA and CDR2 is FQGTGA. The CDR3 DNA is TGTGCCAGCAGCTTGGGGCCAGGGGAGATGGAAGCTTTCTTT. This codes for CASSLGPGEMEAFF. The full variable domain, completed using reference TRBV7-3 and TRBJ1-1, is GAGVSQTPSNKVTEKGKYVELRCDPISGHTALYWYRQSLGQGPEFLIYFQGTGAADDSGLPNDRFFAVRPEGSVSTLKIQRTERGDSAVYLCASSLGPGEMEAFFGQGTRLTVV.

As DNA, the CDR3 is TGTGCCAGCAGCTCTGAGGGCCGTCACACCTTC. It is translated as CASSSEGRHTF. V is TRBV6-6 and J is TRBJ1-2; D is ambiguous. The CDR3 sequence is 11 residues long. Germline CDR1 reads MNHNY; CDR2 reads SVGAGI (reference sequence). The V end lost 6 bases, the J end lost 12 bases, and 14 bases lay between the germline ends.

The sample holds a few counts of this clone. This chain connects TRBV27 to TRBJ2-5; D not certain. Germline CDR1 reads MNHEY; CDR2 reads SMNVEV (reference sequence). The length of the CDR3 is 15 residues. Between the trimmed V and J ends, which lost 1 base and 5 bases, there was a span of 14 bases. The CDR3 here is CASSLLWLEGETQYF. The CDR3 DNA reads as TGTGCCAGCAGTTTATTATGGCTAGAAGGGGAGACCCAGTACTTC.

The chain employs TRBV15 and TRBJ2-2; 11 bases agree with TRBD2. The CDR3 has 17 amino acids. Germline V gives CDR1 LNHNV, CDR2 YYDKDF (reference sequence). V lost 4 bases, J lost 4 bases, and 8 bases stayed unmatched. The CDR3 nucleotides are TGTGCCACCAGCACCTTTTTAGCGGGAGGGGGCACCGGGGAGCTGTTTTTT. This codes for CATSTFLAGGGTGELFF.

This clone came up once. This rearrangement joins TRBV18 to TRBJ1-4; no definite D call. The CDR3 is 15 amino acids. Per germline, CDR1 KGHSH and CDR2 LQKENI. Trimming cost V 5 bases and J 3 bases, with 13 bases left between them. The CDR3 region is CASSKEEPPNEKLFF. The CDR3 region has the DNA TGTGCCAGCTCAAAGGAGGAGCCTCCTAATGAAAAACTGTTTTTT.

The CDR3 DNA reads TGCAGTGCTAGCAGCGCCTACGAGCAGTACTTC. Translated, it gives CSASSAYEQYF. The V and J genes are TRBV20-1 and TRBJ2-7; D gene uncertain. The CDR3 length is 11 residues. The V gene lost 3 bases and the J gene lost 2 bases, with 5 bases spanning the gap. Germline V gene sequence: CDR1 DFQATT, CDR2 SNEGSKA (reference sequence).

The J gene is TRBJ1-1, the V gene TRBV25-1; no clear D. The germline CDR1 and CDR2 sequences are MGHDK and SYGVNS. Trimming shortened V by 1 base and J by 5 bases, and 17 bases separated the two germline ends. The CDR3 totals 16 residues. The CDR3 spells CASSESRLVQRTEAFF. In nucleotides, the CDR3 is TGTGCCAGCAGTGAATCCAGGTTGGTTCAGAGGACTGAAGCTTTCTTT. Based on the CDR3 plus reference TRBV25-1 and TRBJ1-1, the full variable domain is EADIYQTPRYLVIGTGKKITLECSQTMGHDKMYWYQQDPGMELHLIHYSYGVNSTEKGDLSSESTVSRIRTEHFPLTLESARPSHTSQYLCASSESRLVQRTEAFFGQGTRLTVV.

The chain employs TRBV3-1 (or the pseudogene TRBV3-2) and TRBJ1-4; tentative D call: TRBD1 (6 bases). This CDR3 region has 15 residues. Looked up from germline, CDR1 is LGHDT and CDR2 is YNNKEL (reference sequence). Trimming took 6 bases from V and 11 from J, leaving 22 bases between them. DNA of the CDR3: TGTGCCAGCAGTTCAGAGAGGGGGGGAAGTGGTAAACTGTTTTTT. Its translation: CASSSERGGSGKLFF.

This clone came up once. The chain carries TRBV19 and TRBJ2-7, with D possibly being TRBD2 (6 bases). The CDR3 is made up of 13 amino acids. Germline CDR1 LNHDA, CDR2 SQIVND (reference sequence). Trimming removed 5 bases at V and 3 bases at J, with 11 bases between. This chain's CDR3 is CASSFGGSYEQYF. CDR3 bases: TGTGCCAGTAGTTTCGGGGGTAGCTACGAGCAGTACTTC. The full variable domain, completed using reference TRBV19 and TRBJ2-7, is DGGITQSPKYLFRKEGQNVTLSCEQNLNHDAMYWYRQDPGQGLRLIYYSQIVNDFQKGDIAEGYSVSREKKESFPLTVTSAQKNPTAFYLCASSFGGSYEQYFGPGTRLTVT.

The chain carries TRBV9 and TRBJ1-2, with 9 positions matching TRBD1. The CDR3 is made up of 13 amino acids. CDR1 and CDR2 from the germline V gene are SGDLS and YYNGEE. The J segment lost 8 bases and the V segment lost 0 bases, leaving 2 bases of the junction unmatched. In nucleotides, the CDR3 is TGTGCCAGCAGCGTAGGGGGACAGGGAGGCTACACCTTC. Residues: CASSVGGQGGYTF. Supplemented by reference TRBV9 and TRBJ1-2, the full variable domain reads DSGVTQTPKHLITATGQRVTLRCSPRSGDLSVYWYQQSLDQGLQFLIQYYNGEERAKGNILERFSAQQFPDLHSELNLSSLELGDSALYFCASSVGGQGGYTFGSGTRLTVV.

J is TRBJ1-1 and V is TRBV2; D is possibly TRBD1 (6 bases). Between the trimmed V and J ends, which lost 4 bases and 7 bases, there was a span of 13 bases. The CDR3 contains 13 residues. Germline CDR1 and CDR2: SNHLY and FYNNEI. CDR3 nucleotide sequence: TGTGCCAGCAGTGGAGTGGGGGCAGATGAAGCTTTCTTT. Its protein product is CASSGVGADEAFF.

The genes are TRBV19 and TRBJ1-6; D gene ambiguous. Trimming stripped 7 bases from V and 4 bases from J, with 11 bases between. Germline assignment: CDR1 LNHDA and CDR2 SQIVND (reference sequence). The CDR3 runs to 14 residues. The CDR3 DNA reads TGTGCCAGTAAATACGAGACTTATAATTCACCCCTCCACTTT. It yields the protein CASKYETYNSPLHF.

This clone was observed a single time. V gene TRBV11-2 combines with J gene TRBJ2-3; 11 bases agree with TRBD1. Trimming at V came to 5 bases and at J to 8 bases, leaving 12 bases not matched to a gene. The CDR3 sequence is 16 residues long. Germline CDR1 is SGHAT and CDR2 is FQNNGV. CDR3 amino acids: CASSQYGQGAMGTQYF. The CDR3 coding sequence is TGTGCCAGCAGCCAGTATGGACAGGGGGCCATGGGTACGCAGTATTTT. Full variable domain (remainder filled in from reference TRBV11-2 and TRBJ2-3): EAGVAQSPRYKIIEKRQSVAFWCNPISGHATLYWYQQILGQGPKLLIQFQNNGVVDDSQLPKDRFSAERLKGVDSTLKIQPAKLEDSAVYLCASSQYGQGAMGTQYFGPGTRLTVL.

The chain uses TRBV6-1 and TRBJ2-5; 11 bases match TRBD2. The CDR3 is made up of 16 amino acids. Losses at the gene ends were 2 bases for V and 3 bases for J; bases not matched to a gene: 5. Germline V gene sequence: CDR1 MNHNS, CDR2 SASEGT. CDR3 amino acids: CASSETKTSGEETQYF. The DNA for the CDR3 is TGTGCCAGCAGTGAAACGAAGACTAGCGGGGAAGAGACCCAGTACTTC.

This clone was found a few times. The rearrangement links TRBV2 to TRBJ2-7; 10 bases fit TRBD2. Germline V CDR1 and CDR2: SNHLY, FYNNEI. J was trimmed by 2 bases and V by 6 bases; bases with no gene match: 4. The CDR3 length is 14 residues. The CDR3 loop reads CASSAGLAAYEQYF. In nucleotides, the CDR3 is TGTGCCAGCAGCGCTGGACTAGCGGCCTACGAGCAGTACTTC.

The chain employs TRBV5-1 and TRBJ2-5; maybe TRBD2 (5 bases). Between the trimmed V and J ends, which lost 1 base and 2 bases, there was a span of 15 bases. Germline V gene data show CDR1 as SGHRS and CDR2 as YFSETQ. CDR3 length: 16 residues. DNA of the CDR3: TGCGCCAGCAGCTTGAGAGAGCGGAATTTTCAAGAGACCCAGTACTTC. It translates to CASSLRERNFQETQYF.

As DNA, the CDR3 is TGTGCCTGGAGTTCAGGGATGGGCCCCCAGCATTTT. Translation gives CAWSSGMGPQHF. The chain joins TRBV30 to TRBJ1-5; weak D call: TRBD1 (5 bases). The ends were cut back, 2 bases at V and 10 bases at J, with 12 bases in the middle. Germline CDR1 reads GTSNPN; CDR2 reads SVGIG (reference sequence). CDR3 size: 12 residues.

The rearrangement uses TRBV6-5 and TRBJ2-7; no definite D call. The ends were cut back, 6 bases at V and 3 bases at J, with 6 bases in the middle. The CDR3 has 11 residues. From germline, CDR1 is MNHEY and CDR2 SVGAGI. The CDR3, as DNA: TGTGCCAGCAGCATAGGCTACGAGCAGTACGTC. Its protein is CASSIGYEQYV.

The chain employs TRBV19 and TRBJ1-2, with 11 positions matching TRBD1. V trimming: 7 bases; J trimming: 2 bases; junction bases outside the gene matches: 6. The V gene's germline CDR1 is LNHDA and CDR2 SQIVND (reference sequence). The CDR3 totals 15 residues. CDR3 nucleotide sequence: TGTGCCAGTACCCTGGGACAGGGGGTAAACTATGGCTACACCTTC. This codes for CASTLGQGVNYGYTF. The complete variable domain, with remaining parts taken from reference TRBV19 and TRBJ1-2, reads DGGITQSPKYLFRKEGQNVTLSCEQNLNHDAMYWYRQDPGQGLRLIYYSQIVNDFQKGDIAEGYSVSREKKESFPLTVTSAQKNPTAFYLCASTLGQGVNYGYTFGSGTRLTVV.

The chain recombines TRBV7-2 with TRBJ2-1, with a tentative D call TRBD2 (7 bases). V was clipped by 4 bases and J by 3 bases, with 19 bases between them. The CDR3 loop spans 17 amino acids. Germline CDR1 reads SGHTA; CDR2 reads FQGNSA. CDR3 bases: TGTGCCAGCAGCTCACACTGGGGGGGCGGGATCTACAATGAGCAGTTCTTC. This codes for CASSSHWGGGIYNEQFF.

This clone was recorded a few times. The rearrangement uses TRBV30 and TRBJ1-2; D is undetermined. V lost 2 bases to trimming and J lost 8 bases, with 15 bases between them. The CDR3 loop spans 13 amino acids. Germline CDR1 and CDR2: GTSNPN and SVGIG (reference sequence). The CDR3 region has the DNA TGTGCCTGGAGTTCACAGTTCGGATCCGGCTACACCTTC. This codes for CAWSSQFGSGYTF.

CDR3 region: CASSLERGRDGYTF. CDR3 bases: TGTGCCAGCAGCTTAGAACGGGGTAGAGATGGCTACACCTTC. The chain links TRBV7-8 to TRBJ1-2, with unresolved D. Germline CDR1 and CDR2: SGHVS and FQNEAQ. The length of the CDR3 is 14 residues. The germline V and J ends were trimmed by 1 base and 6 bases, with 12 bases remaining between them.

The CDR3 reads CASSLSSGGPQHF. CDR3 bases: TGTGCCAGCAGCTTATCTTCGGGTGGACCCCAGCATTTT. The V call is TRBV11-3, the J call TRBJ1-5; D is uncertain. Per germline, CDR1 SGHNT and CDR2 YENEEA. V dropped 2 bases and J dropped 10 bases, with 12 bases sitting between them. The CDR3 is 13 amino acids.

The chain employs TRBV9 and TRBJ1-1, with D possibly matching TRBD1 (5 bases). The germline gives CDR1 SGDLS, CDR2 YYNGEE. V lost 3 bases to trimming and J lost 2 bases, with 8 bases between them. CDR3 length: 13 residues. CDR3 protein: CASSGTLNTEAFF. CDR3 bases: TGTGCCAGCAGCGGGACACTAAACACTGAAGCTTTCTTT. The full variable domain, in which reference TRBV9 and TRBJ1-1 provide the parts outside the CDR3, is DSGVTQTPKHLITATGQRVTLRCSPRSGDLSVYWYQQSLDQGLQFLIQYYNGEERAKGNILERFSAQQFPDLHSELNLSSLELGDSALYFCASSGTLNTEAFFGQGTRLTVV.

This CDR3 reads CASSYLSAEAFF. DNA for the CDR3: TGTGCCAGTAGTTACCTTTCGGCTGAAGCTTTCTTT. The J gene is TRBJ1-1, the V gene TRBV19; D not resolved. The germline V and J ends were trimmed by 5 bases and 6 bases, with 10 bases remaining between them. This CDR3 spans 12 amino acids. Germline V CDR1 and CDR2: LNHDA, SQIVND (reference sequence).

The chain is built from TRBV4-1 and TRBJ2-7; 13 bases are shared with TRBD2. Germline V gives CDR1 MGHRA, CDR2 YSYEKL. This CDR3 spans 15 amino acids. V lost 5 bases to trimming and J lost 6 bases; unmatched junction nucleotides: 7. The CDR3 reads CASSTRTSGSLEQYF. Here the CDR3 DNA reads TGCGCCAGCAGCACCAGGACTAGCGGGAGTCTCGAGCAGTACTTC.

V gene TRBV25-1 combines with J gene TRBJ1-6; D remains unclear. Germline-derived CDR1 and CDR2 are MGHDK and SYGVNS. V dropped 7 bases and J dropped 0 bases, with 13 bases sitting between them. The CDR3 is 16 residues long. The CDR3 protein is CASNQAWGSYNSPLHF. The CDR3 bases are TGTGCCAGCAATCAAGCGTGGGGCTCCTATAATTCACCCCTCCACTTT. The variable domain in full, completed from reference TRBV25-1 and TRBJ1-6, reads EADIYQTPRYLVIGTGKKITLECSQTMGHDKMYWYQQDPGMELHLIHYSYGVNSTEKGDLSSESTVSRIRTEHFPLTLESARPSHTSQYLCASNQAWGSYNSPLHFGNGTRLTVT.

The CDR3 DNA follows: TGTGCCAGCAGGAATCTAGCCGGCCAAAAAGATACGCAGTATTTT. It translates to CASRNLAGQKDTQYF. The chain joins TRBV3-1 (or the pseudogene TRBV3-2) to TRBJ2-3; tentative D call: TRBD2 (5 bases). The CDR3 is made up of 15 amino acids. CDR1 is LGHDT and CDR2 is YNNKEL in the germline V gene (reference sequence). Trimming pared 6 bases from V and 5 bases from J, leaving 18 bases between.